Here is one T cell receptor beta chain with its context. Some clones are missing from TCRdb's copy, which holds only in-frame ones; the method was immunoSEQ multiplex PCR. The profile shows around 120,000 clones, approximately 93% of them singletons. V dropped 4 bases and J dropped 8; count of bases not matched to a gene: 9. Germline V gene lookup returns CDR1 SGHRS and CDR2 YFSETQ. This CDR3 spans 15 amino acids. This specimen comes from a study of control samples from healthy donors and cancer patients. The sequencing sample was made of blood. The chain uses TRBV5-1 and TRBJ1-4; 9 nucleotides agree with TRBD1. This TCR came from a man aged 25-45 years in good health. The CDR3: CASSPGGQGTEKLFF. The CDR3 bases are TGCGCCAGCAGCCCAGGGGGACAGGGAACGGAAAAACTGTTTTTT.